The rows below give T cell receptor beta chains drawn from one sample of a study of blood T cell repertoires in COVID-19. Repertoires were generated with immunoSEQ multiplex PCR, while TCRdb's copy carries only in-frame clones and drops some. This sample has roughly 250,000 clones; around 90% occur once, and the top ten carry about 1.5%. Sequencing was performed on PBMCs or T cells enriched from blood (not recorded which). These receptors were obtained from a woman in her forties or fifties who had recovered from COVID-19. Each CDR3 is given with its conserved first and last residue. Clone size appears in some rows only: once, few, many, or a class for an expanded clone.

j_gene: TRBJ2-3; abundance: NA; v_gene: TRBV5-4; CDR3aa: CASSFGVDTQYF
j_gene: TRBJ1-1; abundance: NA; v_gene: TRBV6-5; CDR3aa: CASSPQGLVTEAFF
j_gene: TRBJ2-1; abundance: NA; v_gene: TRBV4-1; CDR3aa: CASSQDHSGSSYNEQFF
j_gene: TRBJ2-7; abundance: NA; v_gene: TRBV7-3; CDR3aa: CASSLNRGHEQYF
j_gene: TRBJ2-2; abundance: NA; v_gene: TRBV28; CDR3aa: CASSSSTGELFF
j_gene: TRBJ1-1; abundance: NA; v_gene: TRBV20-1; CDR3aa: CSGLGATEAFF
j_gene: TRBJ2-2; abundance: NA; v_gene: TRBV19; CDR3aa: CASSNDRELGELFF
j_gene: TRBJ2-7; abundance: NA; v_gene: TRBV6-5; CDR3aa: CASKRLAGGSYEQYF
j_gene: TRBJ2-7; abundance: NA; v_gene: TRBV10-3; CDR3aa: CAISGRDNHYEQYF
j_gene: TRBJ2-7; abundance: NA; v_gene: TRBV6-5; CDR3aa: CASSYIQGEDEQYF
j_gene: TRBJ1-6; abundance: NA; v_gene: TRBV5-6; CDR3aa: CASRISGQSSYNSPLHF
j_gene: TRBJ2-1; abundance: NA; v_gene: TRBV14; CDR3aa: CASSQGGGVYEQFF
j_gene: TRBJ2-1; abundance: NA; v_gene: TRBV11-2; CDR3aa: CASGGVAGSNEQFF
j_gene: TRBJ2-1; abundance: NA; v_gene: TRBV9; CDR3aa: CASSSTSGSSYNEQFF
j_gene: TRBJ2-5; abundance: NA; v_gene: TRBV9; CDR3aa: CASSRDRGRETQYF
j_gene: TRBJ1-2; abundance: few; v_gene: TRBV2; CDR3aa: CASSGRDRFYGYTF
j_gene: TRBJ2-7; abundance: NA; v_gene: TRBV5-4; CDR3aa: CASSRSSGRTEEQYF
j_gene: TRBJ1-5; abundance: NA; v_gene: TRBV18; CDR3aa: CASSPEQGFRNQPQHF
j_gene: TRBJ2-5; abundance: NA; v_gene: TRBV19; CDR3aa: CASSSSGTSRETQYF
j_gene: TRBJ1-2; abundance: NA; v_gene: TRBV5-4; CDR3aa: CASSEAGGLDYGYTF
j_gene: TRBJ1-2; abundance: NA; v_gene: TRBV6-1; CDR3aa: CASSVLLGTATNYGYTF
j_gene: TRBJ1-4; abundance: few; v_gene: TRBV15; CDR3aa: CATSRDSGTGNEKLFF
j_gene: TRBJ1-1; abundance: NA; v_gene: TRBV2; CDR3aa: CASSLQGSKNTEAFF
j_gene: TRBJ2-5; abundance: NA; v_gene: TRBV2; CDR3aa: CASSEEHGETQYF
j_gene: TRBJ1-1; abundance: NA; v_gene: TRBV20-1; CDR3aa: CSAERNTEAFF